One T cell receptor (beta chain) is described in this entry. The antigen remains unidentified. The CDR3 totals 16 residues. Deletions cut 0 bases from V and 5 bases from J, with 11 bases between. CDR1 is SGHDN and CDR2 is FVKESK in the germline V gene. Produced via immunoSEQ multiplex PCR; TCRdb's table is partial and in-frame only. This table holds some 70,000 clones, approximately 85% found once. This entry belongs to a study of OX40 agonist ivuxolimab in advanced cancers. Background on the study: Participants could have had prior anti-PD-1, anti-PD-L1 or anti-CTLA-4 therapy, and 40% had some.

Whole-study findings and limits: The study found among the lowest clonal expansion in partial responders at 0.1-3.0 mg/kg. Nonresponders, in some cases, also had low normalized T-cell clonal expansion. In the expanded peripheral T cells, antigen specificity was never determined.

The sequencing here drew on CD4+ or CD8+ T cells sorted from blood, taken in a trial of the OX40 agonist ivuxolimab. The chain joins TRBV14 to TRBJ2-6; D call uncertain. The sequence was collected from an adult with an advanced solid tumor such as melanoma, head and neck, liver or kidney cancer. The CDR3 is CASSQDIWGRANVLTF. CDR3 bases: TGTGCCAGCAGCCAAGATATCTGGGGAAGGGCCAACGTCCTGACTTTC.